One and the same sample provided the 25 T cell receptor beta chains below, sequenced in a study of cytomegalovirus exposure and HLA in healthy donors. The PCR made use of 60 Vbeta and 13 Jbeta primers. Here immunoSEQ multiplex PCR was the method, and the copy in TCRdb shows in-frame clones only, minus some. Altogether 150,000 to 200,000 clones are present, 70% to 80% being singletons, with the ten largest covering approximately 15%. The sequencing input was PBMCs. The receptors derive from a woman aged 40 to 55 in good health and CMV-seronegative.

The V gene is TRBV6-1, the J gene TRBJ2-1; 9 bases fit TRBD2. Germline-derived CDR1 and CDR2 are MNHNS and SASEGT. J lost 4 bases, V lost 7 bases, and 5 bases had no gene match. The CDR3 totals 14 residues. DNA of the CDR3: TGTGCCAGCAAATCGAGCGGGGGGTACAATGAGCAGTTCTTC. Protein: CASKSSGGYNEQFF.

The CDR3 region is CASSLYWVGSEKLFF. The CDR3 DNA reads TGTGCCAGCAGCTTGTATTGGGTGGGGAGTGAAAAACTGTTTTTT. The chain combines TRBV5-6 with TRBJ1-4; D not resolved. The germline gives CDR1 SGHDT, CDR2 YYEEEE. The CDR3 runs 15 residues. V gave up 1 base and J gave up 7 bases, with 14 bases separating them.

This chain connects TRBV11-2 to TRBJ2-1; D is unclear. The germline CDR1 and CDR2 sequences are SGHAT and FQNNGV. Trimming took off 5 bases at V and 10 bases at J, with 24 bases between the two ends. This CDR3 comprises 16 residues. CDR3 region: CASSPSRVLTIREQFF. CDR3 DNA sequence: TGTGCCAGCAGCCCAAGCCGGGTCCTTACGATCCGAGAGCAGTTCTTC.

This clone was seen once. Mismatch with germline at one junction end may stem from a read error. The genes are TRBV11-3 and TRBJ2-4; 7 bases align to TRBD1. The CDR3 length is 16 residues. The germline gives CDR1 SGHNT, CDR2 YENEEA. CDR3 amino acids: CASSLAFGTAKNSQYF. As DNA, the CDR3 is TGTGCCAGCAGCTTAGCCTTCGGGACAGCCAAAAACAGTCAGTACTTC. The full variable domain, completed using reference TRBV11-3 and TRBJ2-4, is EAGVVQSPRYKIIEKKQPVAFWCNPISGHNTLYWYLQNLGQGPELLIRYENEEAVDDSQLPKDRFSAERLKGVDSTLKIQPAELGDSAVYLCASSLAFGTAKNSQYFGAGTRLSVL.

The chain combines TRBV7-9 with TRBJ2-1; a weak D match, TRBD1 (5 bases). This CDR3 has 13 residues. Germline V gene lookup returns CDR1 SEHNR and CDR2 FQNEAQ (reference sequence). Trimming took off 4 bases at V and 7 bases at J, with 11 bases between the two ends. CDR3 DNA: TGTGCCAGCAGCTCCCAGGGAAAGAATGAGCAGTTCTTC. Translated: CASSSQGKNEQFF.

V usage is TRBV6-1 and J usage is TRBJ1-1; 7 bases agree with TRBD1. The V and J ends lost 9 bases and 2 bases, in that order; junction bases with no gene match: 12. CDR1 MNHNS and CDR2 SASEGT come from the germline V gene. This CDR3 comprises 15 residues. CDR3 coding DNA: TGTGCCAGTCTTAACGTGGCAGGGGGTAACACTGAAGCTTTCTTT. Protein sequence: CASLNVAGGNTEAFF.

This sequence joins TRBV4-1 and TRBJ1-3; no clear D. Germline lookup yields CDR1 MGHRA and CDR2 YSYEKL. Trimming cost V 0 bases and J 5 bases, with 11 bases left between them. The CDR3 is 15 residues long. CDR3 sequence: CASSQDRTARNTIYF. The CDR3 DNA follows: TGCGCCAGCAGCCAAGATCGAACAGCAAGAAACACCATATATTTT.

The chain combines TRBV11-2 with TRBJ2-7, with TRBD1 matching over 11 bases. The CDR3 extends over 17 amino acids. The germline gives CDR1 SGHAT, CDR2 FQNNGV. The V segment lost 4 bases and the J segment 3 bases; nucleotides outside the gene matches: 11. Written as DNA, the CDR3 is TGTGCCAGCAGCTACCGACCTGGACAGGGGGCAATCTACGAGCAGTACTTC. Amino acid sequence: CASSYRPGQGAIYEQYF.

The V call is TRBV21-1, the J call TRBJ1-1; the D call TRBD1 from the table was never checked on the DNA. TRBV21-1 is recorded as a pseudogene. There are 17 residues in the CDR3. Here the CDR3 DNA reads TGTGCCAGCAGCAAAGGGGGACAGGGGGCGCCCGACACTGAAGCTTTCTTT. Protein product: CASSKGGQGAPDTEAFF.

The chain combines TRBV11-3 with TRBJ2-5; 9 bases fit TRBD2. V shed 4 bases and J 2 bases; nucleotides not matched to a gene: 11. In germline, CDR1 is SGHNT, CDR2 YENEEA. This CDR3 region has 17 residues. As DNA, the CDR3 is TGTGCCAGCAGCTCGCATTTGAGCGGGGGGCTGCAAGAGACCCAGTACTTC. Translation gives CASSSHLSGGLQETQYF.

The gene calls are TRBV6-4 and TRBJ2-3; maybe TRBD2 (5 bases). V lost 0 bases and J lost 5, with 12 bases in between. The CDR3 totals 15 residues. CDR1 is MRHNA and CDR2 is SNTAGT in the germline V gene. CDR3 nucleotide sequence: TGTGCCAGCAGTGACTCGGTGGGAGACGAAGATACGCAGTATTTT. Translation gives CASSDSVGDEDTQYF.

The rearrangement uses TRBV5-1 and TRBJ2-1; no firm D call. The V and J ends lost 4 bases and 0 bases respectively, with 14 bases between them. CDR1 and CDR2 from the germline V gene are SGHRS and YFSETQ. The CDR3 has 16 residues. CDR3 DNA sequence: TGCGCCAGCAGCCCCACGAGCGCGAGCTCCTACAATGAGCAGTTCTTC. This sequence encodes CASSPTSASSYNEQFF.

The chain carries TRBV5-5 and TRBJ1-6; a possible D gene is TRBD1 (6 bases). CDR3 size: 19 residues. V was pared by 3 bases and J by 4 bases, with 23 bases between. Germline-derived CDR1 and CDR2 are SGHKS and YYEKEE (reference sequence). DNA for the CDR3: TGTGCCAGCAGCTCCTACAGGGTCCCCTCGGGGGGTTATAATTCACCCCTCCACTTT. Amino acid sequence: CASSSYRVPSGGYNSPLHF.

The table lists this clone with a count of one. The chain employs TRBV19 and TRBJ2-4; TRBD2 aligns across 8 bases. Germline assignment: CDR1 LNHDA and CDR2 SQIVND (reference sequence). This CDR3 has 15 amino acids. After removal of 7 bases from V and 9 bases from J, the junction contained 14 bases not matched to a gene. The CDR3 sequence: CASTLSGGVRGIQYF. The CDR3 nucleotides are TGTGCCAGTACTCTTTCGGGAGGGGTGAGAGGCATTCAGTACTTC.

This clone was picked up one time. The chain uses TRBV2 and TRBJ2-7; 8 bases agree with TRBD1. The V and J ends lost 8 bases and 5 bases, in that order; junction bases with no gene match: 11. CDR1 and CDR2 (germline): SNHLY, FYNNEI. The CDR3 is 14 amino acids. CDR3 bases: TGTGCCAGCTTACTCGGACAGGGCCCCGACGAGCAGTACTTC. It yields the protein CASLLGQGPDEQYF.

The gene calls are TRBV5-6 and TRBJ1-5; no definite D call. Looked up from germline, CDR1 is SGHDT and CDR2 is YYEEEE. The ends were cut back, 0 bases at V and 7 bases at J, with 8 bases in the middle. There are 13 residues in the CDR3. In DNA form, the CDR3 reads TGTGCCAGCAGCTTGGGGGCATGGCAGCCCCAGCATTTT. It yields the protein CASSLGAWQPQHF.

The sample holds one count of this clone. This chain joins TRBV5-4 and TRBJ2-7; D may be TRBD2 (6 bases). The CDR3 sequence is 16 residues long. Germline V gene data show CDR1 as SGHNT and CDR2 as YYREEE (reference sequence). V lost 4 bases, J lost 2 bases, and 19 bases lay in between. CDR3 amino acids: CASSTVGGAAPYEQYF. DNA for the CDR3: TGTGCCAGCAGCACCGTGGGGGGAGCAGCCCCCTACGAGCAGTACTTC.

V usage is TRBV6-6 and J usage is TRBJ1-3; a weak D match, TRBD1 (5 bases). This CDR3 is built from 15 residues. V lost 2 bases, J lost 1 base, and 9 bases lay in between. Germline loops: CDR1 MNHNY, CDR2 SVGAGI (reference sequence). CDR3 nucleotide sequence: TGTGCCAGCAGTTACGCGGGGGGTTCTGGAAACACCATATATTTT. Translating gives CASSYAGGSGNTIYF.

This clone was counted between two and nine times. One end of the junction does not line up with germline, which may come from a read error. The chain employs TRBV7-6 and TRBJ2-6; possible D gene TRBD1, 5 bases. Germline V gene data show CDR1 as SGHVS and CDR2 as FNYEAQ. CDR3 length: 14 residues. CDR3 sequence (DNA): TGTGCCAGCAGCCCCCGCACTGGGGCCAACGGCCTGACTTTC. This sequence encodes CASSPRTGANGLTF.

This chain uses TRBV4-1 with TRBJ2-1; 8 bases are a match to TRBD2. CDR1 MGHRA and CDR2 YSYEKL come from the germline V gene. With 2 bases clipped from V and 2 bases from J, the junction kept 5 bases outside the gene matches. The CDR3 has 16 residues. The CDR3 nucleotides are TGCGCCAGCAGCCAATCTTTAGCGGGGACCTACAATGAGCAGTTCTTC. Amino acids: CASSQSLAGTYNEQFF.

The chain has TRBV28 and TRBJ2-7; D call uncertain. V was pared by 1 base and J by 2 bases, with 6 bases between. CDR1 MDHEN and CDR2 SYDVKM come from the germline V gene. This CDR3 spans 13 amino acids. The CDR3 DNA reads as TGTGCCAGCAGTTTATTCCAGACCTACGAGCAGTACTTC. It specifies CASSLFQTYEQYF.

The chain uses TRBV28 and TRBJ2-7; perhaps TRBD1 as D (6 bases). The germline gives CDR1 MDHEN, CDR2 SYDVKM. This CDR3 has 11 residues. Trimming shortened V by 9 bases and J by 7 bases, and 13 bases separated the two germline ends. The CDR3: CASTRGREQYF. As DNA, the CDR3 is TGTGCCAGTACCAGGGGCCGGGAGCAGTACTTC.

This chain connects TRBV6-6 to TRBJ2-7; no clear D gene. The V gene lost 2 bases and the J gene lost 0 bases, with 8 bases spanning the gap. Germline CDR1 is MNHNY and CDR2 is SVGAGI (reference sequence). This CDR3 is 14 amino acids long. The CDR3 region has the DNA TGTGCCAGCAGTTACGATGAGAGCTCCTACGAGCAGTACTTC. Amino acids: CASSYDESSYEQYF.

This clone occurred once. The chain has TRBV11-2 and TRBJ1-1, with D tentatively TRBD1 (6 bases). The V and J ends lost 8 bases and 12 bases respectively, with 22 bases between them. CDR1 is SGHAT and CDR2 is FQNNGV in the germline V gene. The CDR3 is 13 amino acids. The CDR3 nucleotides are TGTGCCAGCCGACGGGTGGGGGCCTTTTGGCCTTTCTTT. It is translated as CASRRVGAFWPFF.

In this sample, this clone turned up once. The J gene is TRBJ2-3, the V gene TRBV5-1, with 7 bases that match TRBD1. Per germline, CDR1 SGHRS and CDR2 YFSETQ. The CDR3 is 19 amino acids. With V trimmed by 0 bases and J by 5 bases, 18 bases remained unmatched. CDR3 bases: TGCGCCAGCAGCTTGGCGCGAAGGCCAGGGGGAGTAGGAGGAGATACGCAGTATTTT. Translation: CASSLARRPGGVGGDTQYF.